The 26 T cell receptor beta chains below were found in one sample sequenced in a study of cytomegalovirus exposure and HLA in healthy donors. Primers for the PCR totalled 60 Vbeta and 13 Jbeta. Clones were sequenced by immunoSEQ multiplex PCR, and TCRdb holds only the in-frame ones, with some missing. The sample has tens of thousands of clones, roughly 81% seen once. Sequenced material: PBMCs. The receptors originated from a man under 40 in good health and CMV-seronegative.

V is TRBV28 and J is TRBJ1-4; D might be TRBD1 (6 bases). In germline, CDR1 is MDHEN, CDR2 SYDVKM. CDR3 length: 15 residues. V lost 5 bases and J 3 bases, leaving 13 bases between the germline ends. The CDR3, as DNA: TGTGCCAGCAGTCTCCTGACAGGCCCTAATGAAAAACTGTTTTTT. Amino acid sequence: CASSLLTGPNEKLFF.

The chain has TRBV10-2 and TRBJ1-4; 7 bases fit TRBD1. Trimming removed 6 bases from V and 4 bases from J; junction bases left unmatched: 8. From germline, CDR1 is WSHSY and CDR2 SAAADI. CDR3 length: 15 residues. DNA for the CDR3: TGCGCCAGCAGCTCCGGGACAGCCGATAATGAAAAACTGTTTTTT. Protein product: CASSSGTADNEKLFF.

The rearrangement joins TRBV14 to TRBJ2-1, with D hard to call. This CDR3 has 14 amino acids. Per germline, CDR1 SGHDN and CDR2 FVKESK. Deletions cut 4 bases from V and 6 bases from J, with 13 bases between. In nucleotides, the CDR3 is TGTGCCAGCAGCCTGGCGTCCAGGTTCAATGAGCAGTTCTTC. Translation gives CASSLASRFNEQFF.

The chain recombines TRBV6-1 with TRBJ1-1, with 9 bases that match TRBD1. This CDR3 has 15 residues. Germline assignment: CDR1 MNHNS and CDR2 SASEGT. V was pared by 5 bases and J by 1 base, with 5 bases of the junction left unmatched. DNA of the CDR3: TGTGCCAGCAGTCTCACAGGGGGCGCGAACACTGAAGCTTTCTTT. Protein sequence: CASSLTGGANTEAFF.

The CDR3 protein is CASSPRSGVLDIQYF. For the CDR3, the DNA is TGCGCCAGCAGCCCTAGATCAGGGGTCTTGGACATTCAGTACTTC. V is TRBV5-1 and J is TRBJ2-4, with a weak D call TRBD1 (6 bases). The CDR3 totals 15 residues. Germline assignment: CDR1 SGHRS and CDR2 YFSETQ. The germline V and J ends were trimmed by 4 bases and 8 bases, with 19 bases remaining between them.

The V and J genes are TRBV6-5 and TRBJ1-2; weak D call: TRBD1 (5 bases). The germline V gene has CDR1 MNHEY and CDR2 SVGAGI. The CDR3 spans 14 residues. Deletions cut 1 base from V and 2 bases from J, with 8 bases between. CDR3 protein: CASSYLTENYGYTF. The CDR3 DNA reads TGTGCCAGCAGTTACTTGACAGAGAACTATGGCTACACCTTC.

The CDR3 nucleotides read TGTGCCAGTAGCGCGACTAGCGGGGCCTACAATGAGCAGTTCTTC. It yields the protein CASSATSGAYNEQFF. The rearrangement links TRBV19 to TRBJ2-1, with TRBD2 identical over 11 bases. Germline V gives CDR1 LNHDA, CDR2 SQIVND (reference sequence). The CDR3 covers 15 residues. The junction had 3 bases not matched to a gene; V was cut back by 6 bases and J by 2 bases.

This chain links TRBV19 with TRBJ1-1, with D perhaps TRBD1 (6 bases). Germline CDR1 reads LNHDA; CDR2 reads SQIVND (reference sequence). The CDR3 length is 11 residues. The V end lost 3 bases, the J end lost 8 bases, and 7 bases lay between the germline ends. In nucleotides, the CDR3 is TGTGCCAGTAGTATGAGGGGGGAAGCTTTCTTT. It specifies CASSMRGEAFF.

The chain combines TRBV10-3 with TRBJ1-3; 8 positions match TRBD1. Trimming at V came to 6 bases and at J to 3 bases, leaving 4 bases not matched to a gene. From germline, CDR1 is ENHRY and CDR2 SYGVKD. The CDR3 is 14 residues long. In DNA form, the CDR3 reads TGTGCCATCAGGGCAGGGGGCGATGGAAACACCATATATTTT. Residues: CAIRAGGDGNTIYF.

The chain carries TRBV28 and TRBJ2-1; 7 bases match TRBD2. This CDR3 spans 11 amino acids. Germline CDR1 and CDR2: MDHEN and SYDVKM. Losses at the gene ends were 6 bases for V and 8 bases for J; bases not matched to a gene: 1. Here the CDR3 DNA reads TGTGCCAGCAGACTAGCGCATGAGCAGTTCTTC. Its translation: CASRLAHEQFF.

J is TRBJ2-1 and V is TRBV7-6; TRBD2 matches 8 bases. This CDR3 is built from 17 residues. The V gene's germline CDR1 is SGHVS and CDR2 FNYEAQ. J lost 0 bases, V lost 3 bases, and 7 bases had no gene match. The CDR3 spells CASSFGLARSSYNEQFF. CDR3 in DNA: TGTGCCAGCAGCTTCGGACTAGCCCGAAGCTCCTACAATGAGCAGTTCTTC.

V and J are TRBV7-9 and TRBJ1-1; D uncertain. With 1 base removed from V and 0 bases from J, the gap between germline ends came to 6 bases. The CDR3 extends over 14 amino acids. CDR1 is SEHNR, CDR2 FQNEAQ, per germline (reference sequence). Written as DNA, the CDR3 is TGTGCCAGCAGCTTAGGTATAATGAACACTGAAGCTTTCTTT. Its protein is CASSLGIMNTEAFF.

The V gene is TRBV6-5, the J gene TRBJ2-3; 7 nucleotides line up with TRBD1. CDR1 and CDR2 (germline): MNHEY, SVGAGI. This CDR3 has 15 amino acids. V lost 9 bases, J lost 4 bases, and 13 bases stayed unmatched. The CDR3 bases are TGTGCCAGTCGAACAGGGGTCGGCTTGGCAGATACGCAGTATTTT. Amino acid sequence: CASRTGVGLADTQYF.

The chain couples TRBV7-2 to TRBJ2-1, with 8 nucleotides matching TRBD2. The CDR3 is 15 residues long. The germline V gene encodes CDR1 SGHTA and CDR2 FQGNSA. V dropped 1 base and J dropped 3; count of bases not matched to a gene: 2. CDR3 loop: CASSLVSGGYNEQFF. CDR3 nucleotides: TGTGCCAGCAGCTTAGTGAGCGGGGGCTACAATGAGCAGTTCTTC. Supplemented by reference TRBV7-2 and TRBJ2-1, the full variable domain reads GAGVSQSPSNKVTEKGKDVELRCDPISGHTALYWYRQSLGQGLEFLIYFQGNSAPDKSGLPSDRFSAERTGGSVSTLTIQRTQQEDSAVYLCASSLVSGGYNEQFFGPGTRLTVL.

The rearrangement uses TRBV27 and TRBJ1-2; TRBD1 is a possible D gene (6 bases). The CDR3 sequence is 13 residues long. Trimming removed 3 bases at V and 4 bases at J, with 9 bases between. Germline V CDR1 and CDR2: MNHEY, SMNVEV (reference sequence). CDR3 amino acids: CASSFPTGYGYTF. The CDR3 DNA follows: TGTGCCAGCAGTTTCCCGACAGGCTATGGCTACACCTTC.

The CDR3 here is CATSWPPGGHNEQFF. CDR3 in DNA: TGTGCCACCAGCTGGCCCCCAGGGGGCCACAATGAGCAGTTCTTC. The chain couples TRBV15 to TRBJ2-1; 8 bases are a match to TRBD1. The CDR3 length is 15 residues. Germline V lookup: CDR1 LNHNV, CDR2 YYDKDF (reference sequence). Trimming took 5 bases from V and 5 from J; bases not matched to a gene: 8. The variable domain in full, with the rest retrieved from reference TRBV15 and TRBJ2-1, is DAMVIQNPRYQVTQFGKPVTLSCSQTLNHNVMYWYQQKSSQAPKLLFHYYDKDFNNEADTPDNFQSRRPNTSFCFLDIRSPGLGDTAMYLCATSWPPGGHNEQFFGPGTRLTVL.

The rearrangement links TRBV5-4 to TRBJ2-1, with D tentatively TRBD2 (7 bases). Trimming left V 7 bases short and J 10 bases short, with 15 bases between. The CDR3 extends over 12 amino acids. Germline lookup yields CDR1 SGHNT and CDR2 YYREEE (reference sequence). CDR3: CASHGGAREQFF. CDR3 nucleotide sequence: TGTGCCAGCCATGGGGGGGCCCGAGAGCAGTTCTTC.

This clone was seen just once. The junction and the germline gene differ at one end; a read error may be behind it. The chain is built from TRBV6-6 and TRBJ1-2, with 7 bases fitting TRBD1. Looked up from germline, CDR1 is MNHNY and CDR2 is SVGAGI (reference sequence). This CDR3 comprises 15 residues. CDR3 sequence (DNA): TGTGCCCGCAGTTACGACCCCGACAGGGCAGGAGGCTACACCTTC. It specifies CARSYDPDRAGGYTF.

J is TRBJ1-2 and V is TRBV27; D gene uncertain. This CDR3 spans 13 amino acids. Germline CDR1 reads MNHEY; CDR2 reads SMNVEV (reference sequence). V lost 4 bases and J lost 4, with 10 bases in between. This CDR3 is CASSSTVLYGYTF. CDR3 coding DNA: TGTGCCAGCAGTTCTACAGTGCTCTATGGCTACACCTTC.

The table lists this clone with a count of one. This chain joins TRBV19 and TRBJ2-2, with 10 positions matching TRBD1. The CDR3 is 14 residues long. CDR1 and CDR2 from the germline V gene are LNHDA and SQIVND (reference sequence). Trimming at V came to 8 bases and at J to 4 bases, leaving 4 bases not matched to a gene. CDR3 sequence: CASDRGQGTGELFF. In DNA form, the CDR3 reads TGTGCCAGTGACAGGGGGCAGGGCACCGGGGAGCTGTTTTTT.

V gene TRBV2 combines with J gene TRBJ2-5, with TRBD2 identical over 14 bases. Germline assignment: CDR1 SNHLY and CDR2 FYNNEI. V trimming: 6 bases; J trimming: 4 bases; junction bases outside the gene matches: 4. The CDR3 has 15 amino acids. The chain's CDR3 is CASRFGTSGRETQYF. DNA of the CDR3: TGTGCCAGCAGGTTTGGGACTAGCGGGAGAGAGACCCAGTACTTC.

The chain couples TRBV6-6 to TRBJ2-2; D remains unclear. V dropped 5 bases and J dropped 4 bases, with 5 bases sitting between them. The CDR3 runs to 12 residues. CDR1 and CDR2 from the germline V gene are MNHNY and SVGAGI (reference sequence). The CDR3 loop is CASSTSTGELFF. The CDR3 DNA reads as TGTGCCAGCAGTACTTCCACCGGGGAGCTGTTTTTT.

This clone was observed a few times. J is TRBJ2-7 and V is TRBV5-1; 10 nucleotides line up with TRBD2. CDR1 and CDR2 from the germline V gene are SGHRS and YFSETQ. The CDR3 covers 17 residues. V was clipped by 0 bases and J by 0 bases; unmatched bases: 6. In DNA form, the CDR3 reads TGCGCCAGCAGCTTGGGTGAAAGCGGGAGGGGCTCCTACGAGCAGTACTTC. The encoded protein is CASSLGESGRGSYEQYF.

The chain recombines TRBV7-2 with TRBJ1-1; 7 nucleotides align to TRBD1. The junction had 4 bases not matched to a gene; V was cut back by 5 bases and J by 1 base. Germline values: CDR1 SGHTA, CDR2 FQGNSA. This CDR3 comprises 14 residues. CDR3 DNA: TGTGCCAGCAGCCGGGACAGCACGAACACTGAAGCTTTCTTT. It yields the protein CASSRDSTNTEAFF. The full variable domain, with the rest looked up from reference TRBV7-2 and TRBJ1-1, is GAGVSQSPSNKVTEKGKDVELRCDPISGHTALYWYRQSLGQGLEFLIYFQGNSAPDKSGLPSDRFSAERTGGSVSTLTIQRTQQEDSAVYLCASSRDSTNTEAFFGQGTRLTVV.

In this sample, this clone turned up once. V usage is TRBV10-2 and J usage is TRBJ1-1; D perhaps matches TRBD1 (5 bases). V lost 0 bases and J lost 5, with 10 bases in between. There are 14 residues in the CDR3. Germline CDR1 reads WSHSY; CDR2 reads SAAADI. CDR3 bases: TGCGCCAGCAGTGAGTCGCAGGGTTGGACTGAAGCTTTCTTT. It translates to CASSESQGWTEAFF.

V gene TRBV5-1 combines with J gene TRBJ2-1, with 9 bases fitting TRBD2. V shed 0 bases and J 6 bases; nucleotides not matched to a gene: 13. The germline CDR1 and CDR2 sequences are SGHRS and YFSETQ. This CDR3 is built from 18 residues. The CDR3 coding sequence is TGCGCCAGCAGCTTGGCCGGGGACGGCGGGAGGGCCCTCAATGAGCAGTTCTTC. It codes for CASSLAGDGGRALNEQFF.